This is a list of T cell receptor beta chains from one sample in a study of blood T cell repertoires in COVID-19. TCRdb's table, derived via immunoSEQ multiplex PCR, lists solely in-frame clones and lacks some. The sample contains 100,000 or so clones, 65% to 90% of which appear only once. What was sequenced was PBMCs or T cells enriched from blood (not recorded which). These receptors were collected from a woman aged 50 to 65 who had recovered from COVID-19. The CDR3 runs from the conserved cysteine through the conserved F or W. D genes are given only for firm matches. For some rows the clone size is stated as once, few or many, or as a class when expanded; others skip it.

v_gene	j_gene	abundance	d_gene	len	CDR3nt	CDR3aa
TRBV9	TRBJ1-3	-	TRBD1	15	TGTGCCAGCAGCCCCCGGACAGGGACTGGAAACACCATATATTTT	CASSPRTGTGNTIYF
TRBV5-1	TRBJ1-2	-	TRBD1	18	TGCGCCAGCAGCCCAGAACCGGGACAGGGAGCCCTAACCTATGGCTACACCTTC	CASSPEPGQGALTYGYTF
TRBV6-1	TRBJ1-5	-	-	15	TGTGCCAGCAGTGAAGCTTCGGGGGGTCATCAGCCCCAGCATTTT	CASSEASGGHQPQHF
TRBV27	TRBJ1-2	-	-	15	TGTGCCAGCAGTCCCGAAAGGACACCTAACTATGGCTACACCTTC	CASSPERTPNYGYTF
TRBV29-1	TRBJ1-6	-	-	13	TGCAGCGCCCGGGTATCCTATAATTCACCCCTCCACTTT	CSARVSYNSPLHF
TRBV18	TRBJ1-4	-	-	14	TGTGCCAGCTCACCGGGGTACGGGAACGAAAAACTGTTTTTT	CASSPGYGNEKLFF
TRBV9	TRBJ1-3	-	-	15	TGTGCCAGCAGCCCAGGCGACAGCTCTGGAAACACCATATATTTT	CASSPGDSSGNTIYF
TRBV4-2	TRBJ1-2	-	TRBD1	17	TGTGCCAGCAGCCAACCACTATTGACAGGGGATAACTATGGCTACACCTTC	CASSQPLLTGDNYGYTF
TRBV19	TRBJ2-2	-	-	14	TGTGCCAGTAGTATCGCGGCGGGGACCGGGGAGCTGTTTTTT	CASSIAAGTGELFF
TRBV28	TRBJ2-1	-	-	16	TGTGCCAGCAGTCATGGGGACTGGGGACCCGGCAATGAGCAGTTCTTC	CASSHGDWGPGNEQFF
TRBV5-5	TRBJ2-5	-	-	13	TGTGCCAGCAGCTTGGCAGGGATGGAGACCCAGTACTTC	CASSLAGMETQYF
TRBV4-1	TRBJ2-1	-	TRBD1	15	TGCGCCAGCAGCCAGGACAGGGGGGCCTACAATGAGCAGTTCTTC	CASSQDRGAYNEQFF
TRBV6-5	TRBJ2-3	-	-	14	TGTGCCAGCACGCAGGGGCTGGGGGCAGATACGCAGTATTTT	CASTQGLGADTQYF
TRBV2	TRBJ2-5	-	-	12	TGTGCCAGCAATCTAGCGATAGAGACCCAGTACTTC	CASNLAIETQYF
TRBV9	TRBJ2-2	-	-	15	TGTGCCAGCAGCGTATTTGGGCGGGAAGGCGGGGAGCTGTTTTTT	CASSVFGREGGELFF
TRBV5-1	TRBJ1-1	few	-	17	TGCGCCAGCAGCTTGGTTTCACGTCCACGACAGGTGTCTGAAGCTTTCTTT	CASSLVSRPRQVSEAFF
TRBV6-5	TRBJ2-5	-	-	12	TGTGCCAGCAGTCGGGGTCAAGAGACCCAGTACTTC	CASSRGQETQYF
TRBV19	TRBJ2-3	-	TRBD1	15	TGTGCCAGTAGAGACAGGGCTGCCCCCACAGATACGCAGTATTTT	CASRDRAAPTDTQYF
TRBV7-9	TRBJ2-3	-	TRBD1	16	TGTGCCAGCAGCTCCGACAGGGGTAGCCTTGGAGATACGCAGTATTTT	CASSSDRGSLGDTQYF
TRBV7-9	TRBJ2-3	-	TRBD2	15	TGTGCCAGCAGCTTCTGGACTAGCTCCACAGATACGCAGTATTTT	CASSFWTSSTDTQYF
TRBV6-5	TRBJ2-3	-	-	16	TGTGCCAGCAGTTACTCAGGGACAAGGGGCTCGTATACGCAGTATTTT	CASSYSGTRGSYTQYF
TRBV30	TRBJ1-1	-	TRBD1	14	TGTGCCTGGAGTGTGGACAGGGGGACCACTGAAGCTTTCTTT	CAWSVDRGTTEAFF
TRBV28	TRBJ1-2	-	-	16	TGTGCCAGCGTAGGCCCCCCGCGAACAGCAATCTATGGCTACACCTTC	CASVGPPRTAIYGYTF
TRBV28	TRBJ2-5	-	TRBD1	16	TGTGCCAGCAGTCCACGGACAGGGGGGCTCCAAGAGACCCAGTACTTC	CASSPRTGGLQETQYF
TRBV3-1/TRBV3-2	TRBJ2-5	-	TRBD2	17	TGTGCCAGCAGCCAAGATCTCCCTAGCGGGGGGATCAGGACCCAGTACTTC	CASSQDLPSGGIRTQYF
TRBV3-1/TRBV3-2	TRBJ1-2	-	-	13	TGTGCCAGCAGCCAGACAGGTGATTATGGCTACACCTTC	CASSQTGDYGYTF
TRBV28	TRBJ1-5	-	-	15	TGTGCCAGCAGTTTTCCCAGGGGCAAAGGATGGCCCCAGCATTTT	CASSFPRGKGWPQHF